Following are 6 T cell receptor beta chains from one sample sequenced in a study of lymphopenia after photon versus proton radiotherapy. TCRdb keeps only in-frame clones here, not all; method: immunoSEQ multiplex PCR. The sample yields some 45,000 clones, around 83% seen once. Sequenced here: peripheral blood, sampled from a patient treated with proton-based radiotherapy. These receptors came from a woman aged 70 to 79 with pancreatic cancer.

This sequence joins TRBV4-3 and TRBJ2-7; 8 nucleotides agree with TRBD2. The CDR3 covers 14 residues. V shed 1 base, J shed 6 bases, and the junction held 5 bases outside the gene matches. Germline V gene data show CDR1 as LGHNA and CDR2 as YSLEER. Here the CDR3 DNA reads TGCGCCAGCAGCCAAGGCCGGGGGGGGCTCGAGCAGTACTTC. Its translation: CASSQGRGGLEQYF.

The CDR3 is CASSPRGSYGYTF. In DNA, the CDR3 is TGTGCCAGCAGTCCCCGGGGGAGCTATGGCTACACCTTC. The V call is TRBV28, the J call TRBJ1-2, with a possible D match to TRBD1 (5 bases). Trimming left V 5 bases short and J 4 bases short, with 11 bases between. CDR1 MDHEN and CDR2 SYDVKM come from the germline V gene. This CDR3 comprises 13 residues.

The CDR3 DNA sequence: TGTGCCAGCAGCTTCGTCGGGACAGTCAGCACCGGGGAGCTGTTTTTT. This codes for CASSFVGTVSTGELFF. The chain has TRBV7-9 and TRBJ2-2; 7 bases line up with TRBD1. Germline CDR1 SEHNR, CDR2 FQNEAQ (reference sequence). With 3 bases clipped from V and 4 bases from J, the junction kept 8 bases outside the gene matches. This CDR3 has 16 amino acids.

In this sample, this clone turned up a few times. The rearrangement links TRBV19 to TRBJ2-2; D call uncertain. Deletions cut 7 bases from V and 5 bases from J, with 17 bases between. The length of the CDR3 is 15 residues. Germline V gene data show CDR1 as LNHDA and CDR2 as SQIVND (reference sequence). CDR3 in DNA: TGTGCCAGTATTGACGCCACCTACAGTACCGGGGAGCTGTTTTTT. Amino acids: CASIDATYSTGELFF.

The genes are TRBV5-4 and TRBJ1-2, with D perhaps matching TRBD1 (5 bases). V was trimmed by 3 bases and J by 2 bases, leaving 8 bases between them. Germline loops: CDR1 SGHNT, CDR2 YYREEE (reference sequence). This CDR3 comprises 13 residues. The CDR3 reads CASSWDGNYGYTF. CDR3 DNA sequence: TGTGCCAGCAGCTGGGACGGAAACTATGGCTACACCTTC.

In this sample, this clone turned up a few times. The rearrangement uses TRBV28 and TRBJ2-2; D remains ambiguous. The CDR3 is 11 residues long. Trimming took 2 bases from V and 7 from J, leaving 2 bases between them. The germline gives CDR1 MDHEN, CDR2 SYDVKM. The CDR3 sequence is CASSLVGELFF. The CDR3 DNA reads TGTGCCAGCAGTTTAGTCGGGGAGCTGTTTTTT.